The 26 T cell receptor beta chains in this list originate from one sample, sequenced in a study of blood T cells in healthy people across ages. A J-beta primer mix and a sample-barcoded 5' primer were used in a second PCR of roughly 7 to 12 cycles. MiXCR was run by TCRdb on the 5' RACE reads, yielding one entry per CDR3 protein. Of over 1,500,000 distinct CDR3 sequences listed, about 39% are singletons. Material for sequencing was blood. The receptor set was obtained from a human donor in good health.

The chain couples TRBV4-3 to TRBJ1-2; 9 nucleotides line up with TRBD1. Germline trimming cut 4 bases from V and 6 bases from J; bases unmatched to any gene: 12. The CDR3 is made up of 16 amino acids. Germline V lookup: CDR1 LGHNA, CDR2 YSLEER. The CDR3 loop is CASSPRQGVIMNGYTF. In nucleotides, the CDR3 is TGCGCCAGCAGCCCCAGACAGGGGGTAATTATGAATGGCTACACCTTC.

This clonotype was found a few times. The chain is built from TRBV19 and TRBJ1-2, with no clear D. Trimming removed 6 bases at V and 4 bases at J, with 12 bases between. The CDR3 is made up of 13 amino acids. Per the germline V gene, CDR1 is LNHDA and CDR2 is SQIVND (reference sequence). The CDR3 spells CASRRPGGYGYTF. CDR3 sequence (DNA): TGTGCCAGTAGGAGGCCAGGAGGCTATGGCTACACCTTC. Using reference TRBV19 and TRBJ1-2 for the parts outside the CDR3, the full variable domain is DGGITQSPKYLFRKEGQNVTLSCEQNLNHDAMYWYRQDPGQGLRLIYYSQIVNDFQKGDIAEGYSVSREKKESFPLTVTSAQKNPTAFYLCASRRPGGYGYTFGSGTRLTVV.

V gene TRBV5-1 combines with J gene TRBJ2-3; D assignment may be TRBD1 or TRBD2 (5 bases each). CDR3 length: 14 residues. CDR1 is SGHRS and CDR2 is YFSETQ in the germline V gene. Trimming took 4 bases from V and 1 from J, leaving 10 bases between them. The CDR3 DNA follows: TGCGCCAGCAGCATCAGGGACCGCACAGATACGCAGTATTTT. This encodes CASSIRDRTDTQYF.

The chain combines TRBV27 with TRBJ2-2; D unclear. The CDR3 totals 16 residues. Per the germline V gene, CDR1 is MNHEY and CDR2 is SMNVEV (reference sequence). V lost 3 bases and J lost 1, with 12 bases in between. Here the CDR3 reads CASSLDGPWNTGELFF. CDR3 nucleotide sequence: TGTGCCAGCAGTTTGGACGGCCCGTGGAACACCGGGGAGCTGTTTTTT.

Here the CDR3 DNA reads TGTGCCACCGGAGGGCCCTCCGGAGAGACCCAGTACTTC. It yields the protein CATGGPSGETQYF. This chain uses TRBV25-1 with TRBJ2-5, with a possible D match to TRBD2 (6 bases). Between the trimmed V and J ends, which lost 10 bases and 4 bases, there was a span of 16 bases. The CDR3 runs 13 residues. The V gene's germline CDR1 is MGHDK and CDR2 SYGVNS. Variable domain in full (rest from reference TRBV25-1 and TRBJ2-5): EADIYQTPRYLVIGTGKKITLECSQTMGHDKMYWYQQDPGMELHLIHYSYGVNSTEKGDLSSESTVSRIRTEHFPLTLESARPSHTSQYLCATGGPSGETQYFGPGTRLLVL.

The chain has TRBV7-9 and TRBJ1-4; unclear D gene. The germline V gene encodes CDR1 SEHNR and CDR2 FQNEAQ (reference sequence). The CDR3 contains 15 residues. V was clipped by 5 bases and J by 3 bases, with 13 bases between them. CDR3 residues: CASSRGLPANEKLFF. CDR3 bases: TGTGCCAGCAGCCGAGGGTTACCGGCTAATGAAAAACTGTTTTTT.

The chain links TRBV27 to TRBJ2-3; 7 nucleotides match TRBD2. The CDR3 runs to 15 residues. The germline CDR1 and CDR2 sequences are MNHEY and SMNVEV (reference sequence). V gave up 8 bases and J gave up 0 bases; unmatched junction bases: 8. CDR3 sequence reads: CASEMQRGSTDTQYF. CDR3 coding DNA: TGTGCCAGCGAGATGCAGCGGGGTAGCACAGATACGCAGTATTTT.

This clonotype was detected only a few times. The chain links TRBV7-2 to TRBJ1-1; TRBD1 agrees at 7 bases. CDR3 length: 16 amino acids. The V segment lost 0 bases and the J segment 2 bases; nucleotides outside the gene matches: 6. Germline V lookup: CDR1 SGHTA, CDR2 FQGNSA. The CDR3 bases are TGTGCCAGCAGCTTAGCCTTTCGGACAGGTAACACTGAAGCTTTCTTT. Translation gives CASSLAFRTGNTEAFF. The variable domain in full, with the rest retrieved from reference TRBV7-2 and TRBJ1-1, is GAGVSQSPSNKVTEKGKDVELRCDPISGHTALYWYRQSLGQGLEFLIYFQGNSAPDKSGLPSDRFSAERTGGSVSTLTIQRTQQEDSAVYLCASSLAFRTGNTEAFFGQGTRLTVV.

The rearrangement links TRBV7-8 to TRBJ1-5; a possible D gene is TRBD1 (6 bases). CDR1 and CDR2 (germline): SGHVS, FQNEAQ. V shed 1 base and J shed 6 bases, with 10 bases lying between them. The CDR3 covers 14 residues. CDR3 sequence reads: CASSLDRASQPQHF. In DNA form, the CDR3 reads TGTGCCAGCAGCTTAGACAGGGCGAGTCAGCCCCAGCATTTT.

The rearrangement joins TRBV10-3 to TRBJ1-2; D not certain. Germline CDR1 reads ENHRY; CDR2 reads SYGVKD. V was clipped by 4 bases and J by 7 bases, with 16 bases between them. The CDR3 is 14 residues long. CDR3 in amino acids: CAISAGGSYGGYTF. CDR3 bases: TGTGCCATCAGTGCCGGAGGGTCCTATGGTGGCTACACCTTC.

This clonotype was counted between two and nine times. V gene TRBV7-2 combines with J gene TRBJ2-5; TRBD2 might be the D (6 bases). The CDR3 consists of 15 residues. Germline CDR1 and CDR2: SGHTA and FQGNSA. The ends were cut back, 0 bases at V and 4 bases at J, with 12 bases in the middle. The CDR3 DNA reads TGTGCCAGCAGCTTAGCGACTAGATATGGAGAGACCCAGTACTTC. It is translated as CASSLATRYGETQYF. The whole variable domain, remainder taken from reference TRBV7-2 and TRBJ2-5, is GAGVSQSPSNKVTEKGKDVELRCDPISGHTALYWYRQSLGQGLEFLIYFQGNSAPDKSGLPSDRFSAERTGGSVSTLTIQRTQQEDSAVYLCASSLATRYGETQYFGPGTRLLVL.

This clonotype was seen a few times. This chain uses TRBV6-5 with TRBJ2-7; 10 nucleotides match TRBD2. V lost 6 bases to trimming and J lost 7 bases; unmatched junction nucleotides: 12. Germline V lookup: CDR1 MNHEY, CDR2 SVGAGI. The CDR3 is 15 residues long. In nucleotides, the CDR3 is TGTGCCAGCAGATTCTTGACTAGCGGGCCAGGGGAGCAGTACTTC. Amino acid sequence: CASRFLTSGPGEQYF.

This clonotype was detected only a few times. The chain couples TRBV7-9 to TRBJ2-3, with 10 bases that match TRBD2. V lost 5 bases and J lost 5; bases outside the gene matches: 7. CDR1 is SEHNR, CDR2 FQNEAQ, per germline (reference sequence). This CDR3 is 15 amino acids long. The CDR3 sequence: CASSPLAGPGDTQYF. The CDR3, as DNA: TGTGCCAGCAGCCCACTAGCGGGGCCAGGAGATACGCAGTATTTT. The full variable domain, in which reference TRBV7-9 and TRBJ2-3 provide the parts outside the CDR3, is DTGVSQNPRHKITKRGQNVTFRCDPISEHNRLYWYRQTLGQGPEFLTYFQNEAQLEKSRLLSDRFSAERPKGSFSTLEIQRTEQGDSAMYLCASSPLAGPGDTQYFGPGTRLTVL.

The chain combines TRBV7-2 with TRBJ2-5, with D perhaps given as TRBD1 or TRBD2 (5 bases each). V lost 1 base to trimming and J lost 7 bases, with 13 bases between them. CDR3 size: 14 residues. CDR1 is SGHTA and CDR2 is FQGNSA in the germline V gene. The CDR3, as DNA: TGTGCCAGCAGCTTAGAGAGGGGCAGGATGACCCAGTACTTC. This gives the protein CASSLERGRMTQYF.

The chain has TRBV6-6 and TRBJ2-4; possible D gene TRBD1, 6 bases. The better agreement between TRBJ2-7 and the DNA end casts doubt on the J call. CDR1 MNHNY and CDR2 SVGAGI come from the germline V gene (reference sequence). This CDR3 comprises 14 residues. DNA for the CDR3: TGTGCCAGCACCTTAACGAGGGGGATGGGCGAGCAGTACTTC. It codes for CASTLTRGMGEQYF.

V is TRBV5-1 and J is TRBJ1-1; D gene unclear. The CDR3 loop spans 11 amino acids. V gave up 6 bases and J gave up 8 bases, with 11 bases separating them. The germline V gene has CDR1 SGHRS and CDR2 YFSETQ. CDR3 amino acids: CASTRRGEAFF. The CDR3 DNA sequence: TGCGCCAGCACTCGGAGAGGGGAAGCTTTCTTT.

This clonotype was seen a few times. The gene calls are TRBV12-5 and TRBJ1-2; 12 bases agree with TRBD1. V dropped 7 bases and J dropped 8; count of bases not matched to a gene: 11. Germline CDR1 reads LGHNT; CDR2 reads FRNRAP. CDR3 length: 15 residues. Here the CDR3 reads CASDASGQGASGYTF. The DNA for the CDR3 is TGTGCTAGTGATGCTTCGGGACAGGGGGCATCCGGCTACACCTTC.

Only a few counts were recorded for this clonotype. The V gene is TRBV2, the J gene TRBJ2-5; D remains ambiguous. The germline V gene has CDR1 SNHLY and CDR2 FYNNEI. This CDR3 is built from 16 residues. V shed 2 bases and J shed 5 bases, with 18 bases lying between them. The CDR3 region has the DNA TGTGCCAGCAGTGAAACGGCTATCCCTTGGCTGGAGACCCAGTACTTC. This translates into CASSETAIPWLETQYF.

Points on this clonotype: The junction departs from germline at one end; a sequencing error may be responsible. The chain links TRBV9 to TRBJ2-7; a possible D gene is TRBD1 (5 bases). Per germline, CDR1 SGDLS and CDR2 YYNGEE. This CDR3 contains 14 residues. CDR3 bases: TGTGCTAGCAACGTTTCCACAGGTTCCTACGAGCAGTACTTC. This sequence encodes CASNVSTGSYEQYF.

This clonotype was counted a few times. The chain combines TRBV7-8 with TRBJ2-3; 7 bases fit TRBD2. The J segment lost 4 bases and the V segment lost 1 base, leaving 17 bases of the junction unmatched. The germline gives CDR1 SGHVS, CDR2 FQNEAQ. The CDR3 has 19 amino acids. The CDR3 sequence is CASSLVRGGGGYGADTQYF. The DNA of the CDR3 is TGTGCCAGCAGCTTAGTCCGAGGAGGCGGGGGATATGGCGCAGATACGCAGTATTTT.

The V call is TRBV5-5, the J call TRBJ2-4, with no clear D. Judging by the DNA end, TRBJ2-7 fits better; the J call may be wrong. The germline V gene has CDR1 SGHKS and CDR2 YYEKEE (reference sequence). The CDR3 is 14 residues long. The CDR3 is CASITNREPYEQYF. The CDR3 bases are TGTGCCAGCATCACCAACAGAGAACCCTACGAGCAGTACTTC.

V and J are TRBV4-2 and TRBJ2-7, with 7 bases that match TRBD1. Germline CDR1 LGHNA, CDR2 YNFKEQ. The V gene end was trimmed by 1 base and the J gene end by 7 bases; junction bases not matched to a gene: 10. The CDR3 extends over 15 amino acids. The CDR3 region is CASSQVEGAVGEQYF. The CDR3 DNA is TGTGCCAGCAGCCAAGTTGAGGGGGCGGTAGGTGAGCAGTACTTC.

The chain joins TRBV2 to TRBJ1-2; no definite D call. CDR3 length: 14 amino acids. Germline CDR1 SNHLY, CDR2 FYNNEI. Trimming left V 0 bases short and J 4 bases short, with 9 bases between. In nucleotides, the CDR3 is TGTGCCAGCAGTGAAGCCTCAAGGCGCTATGGCTACACCTTC. It is translated as CASSEASRRYGYTF.

This rearrangement joins TRBV7-3 to TRBJ2-5, with no clear D. The CDR3 totals 13 residues. Trimming cost V 4 bases and J 5 bases, with 11 bases left between them. From germline, CDR1 is SGHTA and CDR2 FQGTGA. This CDR3 reads CASSYELRETQYF. CDR3 coding DNA: TGTGCCAGCAGCTATGAACTGCGGGAGACCCAGTACTTC. Drawing the rest from reference TRBV7-3 and TRBJ2-5, the complete variable domain is GAGVSQTPSNKVTEKGKYVELRCDPISGHTALYWYRQSLGQGPEFLIYFQGTGAADDSGLPNDRFFAVRPEGSVSTLKIQRTERGDSAVYLCASSYELRETQYFGPGTRLLVL.

This clonotype occurred a few times. The chain joins TRBV4-2 to TRBJ2-7; 10 bases align to TRBD2. Losses at the gene ends were 0 bases for V and 8 bases for J; bases not matched to a gene: 7. Germline V gene data show CDR1 as LGHNA and CDR2 as YNFKEQ. This CDR3 has 15 residues. The CDR3 protein is CASSQDQLAGIKQYF. The CDR3 DNA reads TGTGCCAGCAGCCAAGATCAACTAGCGGGGATCAAGCAGTACTTC.

The sample holds a few counts of this clonotype. The chain carries TRBV6-6 and TRBJ1-1; D call uncertain. Germline values: CDR1 MNHNY, CDR2 SVGAGI (reference sequence). The CDR3 runs 15 residues. V gave up 2 bases and J gave up 3 bases, with 13 bases separating them. CDR3 sequence reads: CASSYVQRAYTEAFF. The CDR3 bases are TGTGCCAGCAGTTACGTTCAGAGGGCATACACTGAAGCTTTCTTT.